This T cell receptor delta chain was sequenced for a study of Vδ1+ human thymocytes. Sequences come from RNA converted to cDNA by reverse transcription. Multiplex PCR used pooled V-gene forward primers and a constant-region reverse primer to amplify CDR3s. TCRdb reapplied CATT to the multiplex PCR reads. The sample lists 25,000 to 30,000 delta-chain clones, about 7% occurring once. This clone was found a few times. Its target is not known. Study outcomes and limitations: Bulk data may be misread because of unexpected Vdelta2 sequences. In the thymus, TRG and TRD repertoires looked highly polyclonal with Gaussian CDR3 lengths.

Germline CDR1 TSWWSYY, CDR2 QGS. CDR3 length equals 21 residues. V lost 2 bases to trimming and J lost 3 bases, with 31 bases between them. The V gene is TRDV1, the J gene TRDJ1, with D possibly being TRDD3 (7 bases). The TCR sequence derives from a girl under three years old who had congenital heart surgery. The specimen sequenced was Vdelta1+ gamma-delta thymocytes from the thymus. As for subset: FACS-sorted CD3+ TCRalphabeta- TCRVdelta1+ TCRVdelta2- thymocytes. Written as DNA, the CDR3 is TGTGCTCTTGGGGAAGAGCGGAGGAGTCCTACGTTGGGGGGATTTGCCGATAAACTCATCTTT. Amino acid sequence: CALGEERRSPTLGGFADKLIF.